A selection of T cell receptor beta chains follows, all from one sample in a study of blood T cell repertoires in COVID-19. Measured with immunoSEQ multiplex PCR; TCRdb has only the in-frame clones, and not every one. The sample includes under 150,000 clones, around 84% of them seen just once. Material: peripheral blood. The receptor source for this set is a man between 60 and 75 years old with active or convalescent COVID-19. Both conserved end residues are part of each CDR3. D genes are given only for firm matches. Size tells how often a clone was seen (once, few, many) or the class of an expanded clone, and some rows leave it out.

.	TRBV6-6	TRBD2	TRBJ2-7	16	CASSAPGTSGKGEQYF	TGTGCCAGCAGCGCACCGGGGACTAGCGGGAAGGGTGAGCAGTACTTC
.	TRBV5-1	TRBD1	TRBJ1-6	14	CASRTGDRNSPLHF	TGCGCCAGCCGCACAGGGGACCGTAATTCACCCCTCCACTTT
.	TRBV6-6	TRBD2	TRBJ2-1	15	CASSWTSGSYNEQFF	TGTGCCAGCAGTTGGACTAGCGGCTCCTACAATGAGCAGTTCTTC
.	TRBV6-5	TRBD2	TRBJ2-1	15	CASILGLAGVDEQFF	TGTGCCAGCATCCTGGGACTAGCGGGAGTGGATGAGCAGTTCTTC
.	TRBV27	TRBD1	TRBJ2-1	14	CASSSWDRGRHQIF	TGTGCCAGCAGTTCGTGGGACAGGGGCCGACATCAGATCTTC
.	TRBV2	TRBD2	TRBJ2-7	16	CASRPAGLGDSYEQYF	TGTGCCAGCAGACCCGCGGGACTAGGGGACTCCTACGAGCAGTACTTC
.	TRBV10-3	.	TRBJ2-7	14	CAISEWQASYEQYF	TGTGCCATCAGTGAGTGGCAGGCCTCCTACGAGCAGTACTTC
.	TRBV30	.	TRBJ1-5	12	CAWGTGVQPQHF	TGTGCCTGGGGAACGGGAGTTCAGCCCCAGCATTTT
many	TRBV6-2/TRBV6-3	TRBD2	TRBJ2-3	18	CASSYSFSGNPSTDTQYF	TGTGCCAGCAGTTACTCGTTTAGCGGGAACCCTAGCACAGATACGCAGTATTTT
.	TRBV5-6	.	TRBJ1-4	15	CASSLGQVRDEKLFF	TGTGCCAGCAGCTTGGGGCAGGTCAGGGATGAAAAACTGTTTTTT
.	TRBV4-3	.	TRBJ2-5	16	CASSQEGGARGETQYF	TGCGCCAGCAGCCAAGAAGGGGGGGCTAGGGGAGAGACCCAGTACTTC
.	TRBV27	TRBD2	TRBJ2-1	15	CASTPRLAGADEQFF	TGTGCCAGCACCCCCCGACTAGCGGGAGCCGATGAGCAGTTCTTC
.	TRBV5-1	TRBD1	TRBJ2-7	15	CASSLVGQGPYEQYF	TGCGCCAGCAGCTTGGTTGGACAGGGCCCCTACGAGCAGTACTTC
.	TRBV9	.	TRBJ2-3	12	CASSRSTDTQYF	TGTGCCAGCAGCCGGAGCACAGATACGCAGTATTTT
.	TRBV28	TRBD1	TRBJ1-1	14	CASSLTGGGTEAFF	TGTGCCAGCAGCTTAACAGGGGGCGGCACTGAAGCTTTCTTT
.	TRBV6-6	.	TRBJ1-5	13	CASSPPSNQPQHF	TGTGCCAGCAGTCCCCCGAGCAATCAGCCCCAGCATTTT
.	TRBV19	TRBD1	TRBJ1-1	14	CASSPQGANTEAFF	TGTGCCAGTAGTCCACAGGGGGCGAACACTGAAGCTTTCTTT
.	TRBV4-3	.	TRBJ2-2	21	CASSQDSGQALGAGGFGELFF	TGCGCCAGCAGCCAAGATTCGGGACAGGCCCTTGGAGCGGGAGGTTTCGGGGAGCTGTTTTTT
.	TRBV9	.	TRBJ2-1	16	CASSVVGIGGTDEQFF	TGTGCCAGCAGCGTAGTGGGTATAGGGGGAACGGATGAGCAGTTCTTC
.	TRBV30	.	TRBJ2-6	14	CAWSVLTGANVLTF	TGTGCCTGGAGTGTACTGACTGGGGCCAACGTCCTGACTTTC
.	TRBV18	TRBD2	TRBJ2-3	14	CASLLAGFTDTQYF	TGTGCCAGCCTACTAGCGGGATTCACAGATACGCAGTATTTT
.	TRBV9	.	TRBJ2-7	14	CASSSQGGYYEQYF	TGTGCCAGCAGCTCTCAAGGGGGTTACTACGAGCAGTACTTC
.	TRBV12-3/TRBV12-4	.	TRBJ2-1	12	CASRSGYNEQFF	TGTGCCAGCAGGTCAGGGTACAATGAGCAGTTCTTC
few	TRBV19	TRBD1	TRBJ1-1	13	CASSQTGGTEAFF	TGTGCCAGTAGTCAGACAGGGGGCACTGAAGCTTTCTTT
.	TRBV6-2/TRBV6-3	.	TRBJ2-7	17	CASSYPSGGRIAYEQYF	TGTGCCAGCAGTTACCCTAGTGGGGGGAGGATCGCCTACGAGCAGTACTTC
.	TRBV5-1	.	TRBJ1-2	12	CASSLDGGGYTF	TGCGCCAGCAGCTTGGACGGGGGTGGCTACACCTTC
.	TRBV28	TRBD1	TRBJ1-4	15	CASSWGQGYNEKLFF	TGTGCCAGCAGTTGGGGACAGGGCTATAATGAAAAACTGTTTTTT
.	TRBV28	TRBD1	TRBJ1-2	13	CASSPDRNYGYTF	TGTGCCAGCAGTCCGGACAGGAACTATGGCTACACCTTC
.	TRBV29-1	TRBD1	TRBJ2-7	13	CSARQGEDYEQYF	TGCAGCGCCCGACAGGGGGAGGACTACGAGCAGTACTTC
once	TRBV5-6	TRBD1	TRBJ2-3	16	CASSHDRGLRTDTQYF	TGTGCCAGCAGCCATGACAGGGGCCTCCGCACAGATACGCAGTATTTT